This T cell receptor (beta chain) was documented in a study of human T cells and chemical hapten exposure. The overall study: Alopecia universalis, totalis or areata was present in patients who were mostly female.

Time point denoted: patch test 1, 2 weeks after DPC sensitization. The treatment was: therapeutic diphenylcyclopropenone sensitization with weekly scalp DPC. Extraction of total RNA was performed on unfractionated whole blood. From the RACE reads, TCRdb called clonotypes with MiXCR, one entry per CDR3 protein. Here the sample spans 340,000 or so distinct CDR3 sequences, about 7% being singletons. Regarding this clonotype: Its specificity is unknown. At one end the junction does not follow the germline gene, possibly because of a read error.

Study findings and constraints: TCRs exceeding 1 in 1000 frequency stayed unchanged with DPC sensitization. Significantly more large CDR3 similarity clusters were formed by expanded TCRs than by controls.

Sequencing used whole blood, obtained in connection with sensitization to the hapten diphenylcyclopropenone (DPC). This receptor was identified in a woman between 18 and 29 years old with alopecia areata. Some clones in this sample may be carry-over from other donors' samples.

DNA of the CDR3: TGTGCCAGCAGTCTATCCGGACAGGGGATGAACACTGAAGCTTTCTTT. Translation gives CASSLSGQGMNTEAFF. This chain links TRBV27 with TRBJ1-1; 9 bases are shared with TRBD1. The CDR3 length is 16 residues. Germline V gene data show CDR1 as MNHEY and CDR2 as SMNVEV (reference sequence).